This T cell receptor beta chain came from a study of blood T cell repertoires in COVID-19 (dated by TCRdb to between 2020 and 2021). Regarding the complete study: The collaborator samples originated in the United States, Italy and Spain and spanned the acute and convalescent phases of COVID-19. Deeply sampled blood TCRbeta repertoires from subjects exposed to, actively infected with, or recovered from COVID-19 were included in the dataset. Where available, HLA class I and class II types were obtained from metadata supplied by the sample provider rather than from assay-based typing. The material from the prospective study consisted of cDNA or gDNA derived from T cells, B-cell-depleted T cells, or PBMCs. The sample metadata nearly always contained a de-identified subject ID, COVID-19 status, age in years and sex. A freely available public database, intended as a resource for researchers studying the immune response to SARS-CoV-2, is where the repertoires were released. The samples were drawn from the first 160 participants of the ongoing ImmuneRACE study and from 1,254 subjects provided by 6 global collaborators.

As concerns this clone: Its antigen is unknown. No per-base quality is available; no much larger clone lies one base away.

Counted from cysteine to phenylalanine, this CDR3 has 15 amino acids. The sequence is cut down to CDR3 DNA, 45 bases in frame from base 1. From the germline V gene (reference sequence), CDR1 is LNHDA and CDR2 is SQIVND. The trim is 3 bases for V and 7 bases for J, with a gap of 15 bases between the germline ends. The collaborating institutions used their own protocols to collect whole blood in K2EDTA tubes. For TCRbeta analysis, collaborators shipped samples as frozen whole blood, isolated PBMCs, or DNA extracted from either of those sample types. The immunoSEQ Assay, a bias-controlled multiplex PCR, was used to amplify TCRbeta CDR3 regions from genomic DNA. On the study's bioinformatics: Within the assay, amplification of reference gene primers was used to estimate how many nucleated cells each sample contained. Sequence reads were collapsed and filtered to measure the absolute abundance of every unique TCRbeta CDR3 rearrangement. Productive Simpson clonality was computed per sample as the square root of Simpson's diversity index over productive rearrangements. In its TCRdb copy, this immuneACCESS table keeps in-frame sequences only and misses some clones. Where compared with another copy, unresolved V genes explain less than half of these, and the others have no known cause. That table gives V, J and clone size, and the DNA gave D and trimming. Counted in this sample were 65,000 to 95,000 clones; approximately 86% of them appeared once. The ten largest clones take up approximately 7.3% of the sample.

Paper-wide results and their limitations: The quantity of clinical and demographic metadata differed by source and by participant and was supplied without curation.

This clonotype was sampled from a man between 65 and 85 years old with acute or convalescent COVID-19. This sequence uses TRBV19 and TRBJ2-2; TRBD1 is a weak D gene call, 8 bases matching. Sequencing was done on a sample of peripheral blood. The DNA sequence reads TGTGCCAGTAGTATCAGCGGGACAGGCAACGGGGAGCTGTTTTTT. Translated, this gives CASSISGTGNGELFF.